This T cell receptor beta chain was retrieved from a study of blood T cells in healthy people across ages. General study points: Long-lived donors had more naive CD4+ cells and higher diversity than aged donors.

A J-beta primer mix and a sample-barcoded 5' primer were used in a second PCR of about 7 to 11 cycles. TCRdb reprocessed the 5' RACE reads via MiXCR and lists one record per CDR3 protein. The table has 800,000 to 950,000 distinct CDR3 sequences, around 49% seen once. This clonotype has only a few counts. Its antigen is still unknown. V was pared by 3 bases and J by 6 bases, with 3 bases of the junction left unmatched. Germline assignment: CDR1 KGHSH and CDR2 LQKENI. The CDR3 runs 13 residues. The study drew donors from healthy Caucasian individuals in Russia aged roughly 6 to 90. V usage is TRBV18 and J usage is TRBJ2-3, with 7 positions matching TRBD1. Material: blood. This receptor was obtained from a man aged 25 to 40 in good health. The CDR3 protein is CASSPQDRDTQYF. The CDR3 bases are TGTGCCAGCTCACCTCAGGACAGGGATACGCAGTATTTT.